These 2 T cell receptor beta chains came from one sample sequenced in a study of blood T cell repertoires in COVID-19. Only in-frame clones appear in the TCRdb table, and some are missing; sequencing was by immunoSEQ multiplex PCR. The sample yields some 120,000 clones, about four fifths seen once. Sequenced material: peripheral blood. The receptors were sampled from a man aged 80 or over with active or convalescent COVID-19.

The chain combines TRBV11-2 with TRBJ1-2; D unresolved. Germline values: CDR1 SGHAT, CDR2 FQNNGV. The CDR3 length is 13 residues. V was pared by 2 bases and J by 6 bases, with 10 bases between. The CDR3 reads CASSLYPENGYTF. The CDR3, as DNA: TGTGCCAGCAGCTTATACCCCGAGAATGGCTACACCTTC.

V usage is TRBV18 and J usage is TRBJ2-5; 7 nucleotides match TRBD1. The CDR3 has 14 amino acids. Trimming cost V 5 bases and J 1 base; bases outside gene matches: 4. Germline V gene data show CDR1 as KGHSH and CDR2 as LQKENI. The CDR3 bases are TGTGCCAGCTCAGAAAGGACAGGCCAAGAGACCCAGTACTTC. Amino acid sequence: CASSERTGQETQYF.